The text below deals with one T cell receptor (beta chain). This entry comes from a study of shared clonotypes between healthy human individuals. Sorted subsets were amplified in replicate PCRs using 200 ng DNA, roughly 30,000 T cell genomes. Produced via immunoSEQ multiplex PCR; TCRdb's table is partial and in-frame only. The table has some 2,100,000 clones, 85% to 95% seen once. After removal of 1 base from V and 4 bases from J, the junction contained 7 bases not matched to a gene. CDR1 and CDR2 from the germline V gene are SGHAT and FQNNGV. This CDR3 has 16 amino acids. Naive CD8 cells were CD45RO-negative, positively selected for CCR7, excluding terminally differentiated effector memory CD45RA+ cells.

The rearrangement joins TRBV11-2 to TRBJ2-1; 7 bases are a match to TRBD2. The clonotype was recovered from a young man in good health. Some clones in this sample may be carry-over from other donors' samples. Sequencing was done on a sample of naive CD8+ T cells from PBMCs. The CDR3 reads CASSLGALATYNEQFF. CDR3 nucleotides: TGTGCCAGCAGCTTAGGGGCACTAGCGACATACAATGAGCAGTTCTTC.